Each of the 24 T cell receptor beta chains below was sequenced from the same sample in a study of metastatic and nonmetastatic thyroid tumors. Each patient came to thyroid surgery without any prior treatment (of any kind). TCRdb reprocessed the PCR reads via MiXCR. The sample carries approximately 65,000 clones, more than 3.5% recorded once. The sample consisted of blood. All receptors derive from a female donor with papillary thyroid cancer or a benign thyroid nodule (not recorded which). Some clones in this sample may be carry-over from other donors' samples.

This clone appeared many times. This chain links TRBV3-1 with TRBJ2-1; D is ambiguous. Deletions cut 1 base from V and 4 bases from J, with 11 bases between. The CDR3 has 15 residues. Germline V gene sequence: CDR1 LGHDT, CDR2 YNNKEL (reference sequence). The CDR3 spells CASSQAHEKYNEQFF. DNA for the CDR3: TGTGCCAGCAGCCAAGCACACGAGAAATACAATGAGCAGTTCTTC.

This clone was recorded at least ten times. The chain recombines TRBV20-1 with TRBJ1-5; 8 bases are shared with TRBD1. V shed 1 base and J 3 bases; nucleotides not matched to a gene: 11. Germline loops: CDR1 DFQATT, CDR2 SNEGSKA (reference sequence). The CDR3 has 17 amino acids. The CDR3 loop reads CSARARTGMGFNQPQHF. CDR3 DNA sequence: TGCAGTGCTAGAGCTAGGACAGGGATGGGATTCAATCAGCCCCAGCATTTT.

This clone has a single count. The chain couples TRBV28 to TRBJ1-5; D gene uncertain. This CDR3 is built from 12 residues. Trimming removed 4 bases at V and 4 bases at J, with 5 bases between. CDR1 is MDHEN and CDR2 is SYDVKM in the germline V gene. The CDR3 loop reads CASSSLNQPQHF. As DNA, the CDR3 is TGTGCCAGCAGTTCTCTAAATCAGCCCCAGCATTTT. The full variable domain, its missing parts supplied by reference TRBV28 and TRBJ1-5, is DVKVTQSSRYLVKRTGEKVFLECVQDMDHENMFWYRQDPGLGLRLIYFSYDVKMKEKGDIPEGYSVSREKKERFSLILESASTNQTSMYLCASSSLNQPQHFGDGTRLSIL.

This clone was counted many times. The same CDR3 can be traced to other DNA sequences in this sample. This chain uses TRBV10-3 with TRBJ2-1, with 8 nucleotides matching TRBD1. V dropped 6 bases and J dropped 9; count of bases not matched to a gene: 19. The CDR3 length is 17 residues. Germline assignment: CDR1 ENHRY and CDR2 SYGVKD. The CDR3: CAIRSHLDRGSGSEQFF. For the CDR3, the DNA is TGTGCCATCAGATCCCACCTTGACAGGGGCAGTGGGAGTGAGCAGTTCTTC.

This clone was picked up many times. This chain joins TRBV7-3 and TRBJ2-3; D not certain. From germline, CDR1 is SGHTA and CDR2 FQGTGA. The CDR3 is made up of 14 amino acids. The V end lost 5 bases, the J end lost 2 bases, and 11 bases lay between the germline ends. This CDR3 is CASSPPGSTDTQYF. CDR3 nucleotide sequence: TGTGCCAGCAGCCCACCGGGCTCCACAGATACGCAGTATTTT.

This clone showed up just a few times. The CDR3 loop reads CASSSTSSGETQYF. The CDR3 DNA is TGTGCCAGCAGTTCCACTAGCTCGGGAGAGACCCAGTACTTC. The chain is built from TRBV6-9 and TRBJ2-5, with D perhaps TRBD2 (6 bases). This CDR3 spans 14 amino acids. Germline V CDR1 and CDR2: MNHGY, SVAAGI. Trimming pared 4 bases from V and 4 bases from J, leaving 13 bases between.

This clone was counted many times. The V gene is TRBV6-1, the J gene TRBJ2-2, with D possibly being TRBD2 (6 bases). The CDR3 is 13 amino acids. Trimming shortened V by 6 bases and J by 7 bases, and 12 bases separated the two germline ends. Germline V gene lookup returns CDR1 MNHNS and CDR2 SASEGT. The chain's CDR3 is CASSGRRGGELFF. The CDR3 DNA reads TGTGCCAGCAGCGGGAGAAGGGGCGGGGAGCTGTTTTTT.

The chain is built from TRBV6-2 or TRBV6-3 and TRBJ2-7, with 7 bases fitting TRBD2. Germline V gene sequence: CDR1 MNHEY, CDR2 SVGEGT. The length of the CDR3 is 15 residues. V shed 5 bases, J shed 2 bases, and the junction held 9 bases outside the gene matches. The CDR3 sequence is CASSLTSWKPYEQYF. The CDR3 DNA is TGTGCCAGCAGTCTGACTAGCTGGAAACCCTACGAGCAGTACTTC.

As for this clone: One end of the junction varies from germline; a read error may be responsible. This chain's CDR3 is CAGSGGDEQSF. As DNA, the CDR3 is TGCGCCGGCAGCGGGGGCGATGAGCAGTCCTTC. This chain links TRBV5-1 with TRBJ2-1, with TRBD2 matching over 8 bases. Per germline, CDR1 SGHRS and CDR2 YFSETQ. The CDR3 extends over 11 amino acids.

V is TRBV3-1 and J is TRBJ2-1; 9 bases are shared with TRBD2. The germline V gene has CDR1 LGHDT and CDR2 YNNKEL (reference sequence). This CDR3 is built from 16 residues. V gave up 4 bases and J gave up 8 bases; unmatched junction bases: 12. The CDR3 loop is CASSPIAGDGSYEQFF. The CDR3 bases are TGTGCCAGCAGCCCGATAGCGGGAGACGGTTCTTATGAGCAGTTCTTC.

This clone was observed a few times. A much larger clone lies one base from this, so it may be a read error. This sequence joins TRBV20-1 and TRBJ2-5; D is ambiguous. The CDR3 consists of 13 residues. With 4 bases removed from V and 3 bases from J, the gap between germline ends came to 12 bases. The germline gives CDR1 DFQATT, CDR2 SNEGSKA (reference sequence). The CDR3 spells CSAINSWEETQYF. CDR3 DNA: TGCAGTGCTATAAACAGCTGGGAAGAGACCCAGTACTTC.

This clone was recorded a few times. A much larger clone differs by one base, so this may be a read error. V gene TRBV5-5 combines with J gene TRBJ2-1; no clear D. Germline CDR1 and CDR2: SGHKS and YYEKEE (reference sequence). The CDR3 is 12 residues long. CDR3 in DNA: TGTGCCATCAGCTTGACCGAGAGTGAGCAGTTCTTC. This gives the protein CAISLTESEQFF.

This clone was seen at least ten times. Other nucleotide sequences in the sample specify the same CDR3. This chain uses TRBV7-2 with TRBJ2-3; 7 positions agree with TRBD2. Per germline, CDR1 SGHTA and CDR2 FQGNSA. J gave up 2 bases and V 6 bases, and 5 bases lay outside the gene matches. This CDR3 comprises 14 residues. Written as DNA, the CDR3 is TGTGCCAGCAGTAGGGACTATTCCACAGATACGCAGTATTTT. Protein: CASSRDYSTDTQYF.

This clone appeared many times. V usage is TRBV5-1 and J usage is TRBJ2-2, with a tentative D call TRBD2 (6 bases). V was shortened by 5 bases and J by 6 bases, with 20 bases between the two germline ends. CDR3 length: 16 amino acids. The V gene's germline CDR1 is SGHRS and CDR2 YFSETQ. The DNA of the CDR3 is TGCGCCAGCAGTTCCCCCGGGGAGAGGAGGGCCGGGGAGCTGTTTTTT. This codes for CASSSPGERRAGELFF.

In its sample, this clone was seen many times. The rearrangement links TRBV5-1 to TRBJ2-5; TRBD1 agrees at 7 bases. Losses at the gene ends were 4 bases for V and 5 bases for J; bases not matched to a gene: 8. Germline assignment: CDR1 SGHRS and CDR2 YFSETQ. The CDR3 length is 14 residues. The DNA for the CDR3 is TGCGCCAGCAGCGAGGGACAGAGGCGGGAGACCCAGTACTTC. Translating it yields CASSEGQRRETQYF.

This clone was observed at least ten times. The V gene is TRBV5-1, the J gene TRBJ2-2; 10 bases line up with TRBD1. The V gene's germline CDR1 is SGHRS and CDR2 YFSETQ. This CDR3 contains 17 residues. The trim removed 4 bases at V and 6 bases at J, leaving 12 bases unmatched. The DNA for the CDR3 is TGCGCCAGCAGCCCGCCGGGACAGGGGTATTATTCCGGGGAGCTGTTTTTT. Its protein product is CASSPPGQGYYSGELFF.

The table lists this clone with many counts. The CDR3 nucleotides are TGTGCCAGCAGTTTGGAGGGTAAGACCCAGTACTTC. It codes for CASSLEGKTQYF. The chain uses TRBV12-3 or TRBV12-4 and TRBJ2-5; D possibly corresponds to TRBD2 (6 bases). The V gene lost 3 bases and the J gene lost 6 bases, with 8 bases spanning the gap. This CDR3 spans 12 amino acids.

This clone was seen ten or more times. CDR3 nucleotides: TGCGCCAGCAGCTTGGCCCCGACTTGGTATGGCTACACCTTC. It is translated as CASSLAPTWYGYTF. This chain uses TRBV5-1 with TRBJ1-2; no reliable D call. V was pared by 0 bases and J by 5 bases, with 11 bases between. The length of the CDR3 is 14 residues. CDR1 is SGHRS and CDR2 is YFSETQ in the germline V gene.

This clone was detected many times. CDR3 protein: CASRPGTAYEQYF. CDR3 coding DNA: TGTGCCAGCAGACCCGGGACAGCCTACGAGCAGTACTTC. J is TRBJ2-7 and V is TRBV11-3, with TRBD1 matching over 7 bases. This CDR3 is 13 amino acids long. V dropped 6 bases and J dropped 2; count of bases not matched to a gene: 4. Germline V lookup: CDR1 SGHNT, CDR2 YENEEA.

This clone was seen ten or more times. The chain has TRBV20-1 and TRBJ1-1; 10 nucleotides align to TRBD1. The germline gives CDR1 DFQATT, CDR2 SNEGSKA (reference sequence). The CDR3 runs 16 residues. The V and J ends lost 6 bases and 0 bases, in that order; junction bases with no gene match: 10. CDR3 amino acids: CSARGQGRRMNTEAFF. The CDR3 DNA reads as TGCAGTGCGCGGGGACAGGGGAGGAGGATGAACACTGAAGCTTTCTTT.

This clone has just a few counts. The chain links TRBV28 to TRBJ1-6; 8 bases line up with TRBD1. The CDR3 spans 15 residues. Unmatched junction bases numbered 4, after V lost 5 bases and J lost 4 bases. The germline V gene has CDR1 MDHEN and CDR2 SYDVKM. The DNA for the CDR3 is TGTGCCAGCAGTGGGACAGGCGATTATAATTCACCCCTCCACTTT. This sequence encodes CASSGTGDYNSPLHF.

The V call is TRBV3-1, the J call TRBJ2-7; 8 bases match TRBD1. Germline CDR1 and CDR2: LGHDT and YNNKEL (reference sequence). This CDR3 has 13 residues. The ends lost 4 bases at V and 4 bases at J; junction bases unmatched: 3. This CDR3 reads CASSLQGAYEQYF. DNA for the CDR3: TGTGCCAGCAGCCTCCAGGGGGCGTACGAGCAGTACTTC.

This chain joins TRBV19 and TRBJ1-2, with D perhaps TRBD1 (5 bases). V lost 2 bases, J lost 5 bases, and 24 bases lay in between. Germline V lookup: CDR1 LNHDA, CDR2 SQIVND (reference sequence). This CDR3 is 18 amino acids long. The CDR3 bases are TGTGCCAGTAGTATAATGTCGGGGGGTAGACCGGGCTATTATGGCTACACCTTC. Residues: CASSIMSGGRPGYYGYTF.

This clone was detected a few times. This chain connects TRBV19 to TRBJ1-2; D remains unclear. CDR3 length: 14 amino acids. V lost 3 bases, J lost 3 bases, and 11 bases lay in between. Germline V CDR1 and CDR2: LNHDA, SQIVND (reference sequence). The CDR3 nucleotides read TGTGCCAGTAGTATGGTCAGGCGTCACTATGGCTACACCTTC. Its translation: CASSMVRRHYGYTF.